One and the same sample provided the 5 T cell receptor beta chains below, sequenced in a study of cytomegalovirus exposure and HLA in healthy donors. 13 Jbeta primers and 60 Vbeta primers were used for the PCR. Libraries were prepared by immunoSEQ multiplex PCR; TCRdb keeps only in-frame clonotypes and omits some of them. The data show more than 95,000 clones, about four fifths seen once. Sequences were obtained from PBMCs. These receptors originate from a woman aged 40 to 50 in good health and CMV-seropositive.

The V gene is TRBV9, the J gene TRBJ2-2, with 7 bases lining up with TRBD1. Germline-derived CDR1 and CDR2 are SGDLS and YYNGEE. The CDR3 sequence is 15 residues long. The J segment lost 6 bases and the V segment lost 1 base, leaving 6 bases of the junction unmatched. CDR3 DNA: TGTGCCAGCAGCGTAACAGGGGAAGGCGCCGGGGAGCTGTTTTTT. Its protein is CASSVTGEGAGELFF.

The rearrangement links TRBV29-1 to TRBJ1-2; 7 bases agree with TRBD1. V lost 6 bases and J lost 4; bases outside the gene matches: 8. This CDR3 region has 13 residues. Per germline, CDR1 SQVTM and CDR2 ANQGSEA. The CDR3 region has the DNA TGCAGCGTCGGACAGGTCGGTGGCTATGGCTACACCTTC. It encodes CSVGQVGGYGYTF.

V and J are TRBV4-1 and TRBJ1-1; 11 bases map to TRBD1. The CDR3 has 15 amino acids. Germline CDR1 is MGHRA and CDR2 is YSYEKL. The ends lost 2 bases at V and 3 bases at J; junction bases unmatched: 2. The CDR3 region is CASSQSDRGHTEAFF. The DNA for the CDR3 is TGCGCCAGCAGCCAATCGGACAGGGGGCACACTGAAGCTTTCTTT.

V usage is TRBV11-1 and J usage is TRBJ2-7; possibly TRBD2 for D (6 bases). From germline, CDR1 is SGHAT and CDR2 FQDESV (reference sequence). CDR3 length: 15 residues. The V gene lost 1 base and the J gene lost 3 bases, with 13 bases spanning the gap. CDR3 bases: TGTGCCAGCAGCTTAGACCCGGGAGAGAGCTACGAGCAGTACTTC. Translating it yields CASSLDPGESYEQYF.

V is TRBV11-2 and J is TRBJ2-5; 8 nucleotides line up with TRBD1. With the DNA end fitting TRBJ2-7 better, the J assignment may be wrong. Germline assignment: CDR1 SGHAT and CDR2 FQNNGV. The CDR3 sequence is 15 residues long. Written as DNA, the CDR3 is TGTGCCAGCAGACACAGACAGGGGACCACCTACGAGCAGTACTTC. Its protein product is CASRHRQGTTYEQYF.